These T cell receptor beta chains were read from a single sample in a study of blood T cell repertoires in COVID-19. The table came from immunoSEQ multiplex PCR; TCRdb's copy has only in-frame clones and leaves some out. The data show about 180,000 clones, under 85% seen once. The specimen sequenced was peripheral blood. All receptors come from a woman between 65 and 79 years old with COVID-19, enrolled during active disease. Both conserved end residues are part of each CDR3. Size is stated for part of the rows, as once, few or many counts, or as a class when the clone is expanded.

TRBJ2-7 once TRBV24-1 CATSDRGPVNEQYF
TRBJ2-3 . TRBV24-1 CATRGGAGTDTQYF
TRBJ2-5 . TRBV7-2 CASSLVYRGGETQYF
TRBJ2-4 . TRBV20-1 CSASMSEVRQNIQYF
. . TRBV7-6 CASSLEGGELFF
TRBJ1-5 . TRBV24-1 CATSDPGQGDSNQPQHF
TRBJ1-3 once TRBV7-9 CASSPRSAGLNTIYF
TRBJ1-5 . TRBV28 CASSLFRARSNQPQHF
TRBJ2-5 . TRBV11-3 CASSFSSKETQYF
TRBJ2-1 . TRBV19 CASRPGLVKVDEQFF
TRBJ1-1 . TRBV5-1 CASSQRTVNTEAFF
TRBJ2-2 . TRBV7-2 CASSVISSGRNTGELFF
TRBJ2-1 once TRBV19 CASRISGASSYNEQFF
TRBJ2-1 . TRBV5-4 CASSSGLAGYNEQFF
TRBJ1-2 . TRBV20-1 CSASGWGTGINYGYTF
TRBJ2-1 . TRBV5-5 CASSLPHGSNEQFF
TRBJ1-5 . TRBV28 CASSPQGNQPQHF
TRBJ2-7 . TRBV5-1 CASNAGGQQYF
TRBJ2-1 . TRBV11-3 CASSRGGSGSYNEQFF
TRBJ1-2 . TRBV28 CASSQIQRTGGASYTF
TRBJ2-1 . TRBV5-1 CASSLRLAGYNEQFF
TRBJ2-7 . TRBV5-1 CASSLGAAGSSYEQYF
TRBJ2-4 . TRBV7-2 CASSLVGTGENIQYF
TRBJ1-3 . TRBV19 CASKSSSGNTIYF
TRBJ2-5 few TRBV5-4 CASSLVSGGGVRETQYF
TRBJ1-4 . TRBV30 CAWSVEGREKLFF
TRBJ2-5 . TRBV27 CASSSRVAGTTPVETQYF
TRBJ2-7 . TRBV2 CASTGTEFSDSYEQYF
TRBJ2-7 . TRBV7-7 CASSTQWDRKKYEQYF
TRBJ2-1 . TRBV10-1 CATPRAEANEQFF
TRBJ2-5 once TRBV6-5 CASRTPGGETQYF
TRBJ2-3 . TRBV7-2 CASSLVGGSSTDTQYF
TRBJ2-2 . TRBV7-3 CASSLGTSGAGELFF
TRBJ2-2 . TRBV19 CASSILGAGGELFF
TRBJ2-2 . TRBV5-1 CASSFSPGLAGVRSTGELFF
TRBJ2-1 . TRBV28 CASSLVGSYNEQFF
TRBJ2-5 . TRBV2 CASSGQETQYF
TRBJ2-7 . TRBV6-6 CASTDSGQRSSYEQYF
TRBJ2-7 once TRBV5-6 CASSHRARLSSYEQYF
TRBJ1-5 . TRBV9 CASSVGGTNQPQHF
TRBJ2-7 . TRBV27 CASSLSSILGTRSYEQYF
TRBJ1-2 once TRBV28 CASTYRRDYGYTF
TRBJ2-7 . TRBV28 CASSYGTGIYEQYF
TRBJ2-3 . TRBV10-3 CAISESKSGTDTQYF
TRBJ2-2 . TRBV9 CASSFRTPGELFF
TRBJ2-5 . TRBV6-5 CASSPGTGTETQYF